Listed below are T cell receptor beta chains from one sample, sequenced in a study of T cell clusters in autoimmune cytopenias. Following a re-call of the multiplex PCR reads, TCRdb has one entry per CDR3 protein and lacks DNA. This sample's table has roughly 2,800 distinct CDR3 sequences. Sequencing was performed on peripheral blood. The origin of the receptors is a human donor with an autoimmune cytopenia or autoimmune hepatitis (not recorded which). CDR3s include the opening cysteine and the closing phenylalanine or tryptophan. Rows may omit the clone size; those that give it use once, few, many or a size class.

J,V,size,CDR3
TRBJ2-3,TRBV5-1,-,CASRPPGGSGTDTQYF
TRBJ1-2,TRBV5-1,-,CASSLRPEAGYTF
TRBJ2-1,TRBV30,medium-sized,CAWSGLAGVYTYNEQFF
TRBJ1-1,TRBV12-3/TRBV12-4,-,CASSLEYTEAFF
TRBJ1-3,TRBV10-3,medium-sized,CAISGSIGTGYGNTIYF
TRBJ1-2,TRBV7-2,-,CASGIGQGVYGYTF
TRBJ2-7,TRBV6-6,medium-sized,CASSLEGRAYEQYF
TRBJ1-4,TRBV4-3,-,CASSPGGGVDEKLFF
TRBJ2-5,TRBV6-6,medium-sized,CASSYSSTARAEGRETQYF
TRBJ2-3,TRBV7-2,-,CASSSFTDTQYF
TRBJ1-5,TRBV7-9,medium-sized,CASSLADQPQHF
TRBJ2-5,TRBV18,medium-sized,CASSRTEAIANQETQYF
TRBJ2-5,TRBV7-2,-,CASSLEGSGGSGTQYF
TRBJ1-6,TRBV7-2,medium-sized,CASSLDGQGLPLHF
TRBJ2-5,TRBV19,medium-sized,CASSKAGLLGETQYF
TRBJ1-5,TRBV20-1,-,CSARDSGWTEGNQPQHF
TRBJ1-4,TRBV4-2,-,CASSPRQAYNEKLFF
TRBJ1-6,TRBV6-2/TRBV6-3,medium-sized,CASSPPNRRNSPLHF
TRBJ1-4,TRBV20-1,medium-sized,CSARVVANEKLFF
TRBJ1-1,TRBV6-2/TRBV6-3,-,CASSYLDKGLMNTEAFF
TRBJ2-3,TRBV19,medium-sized,CASSRQKRADTQYF
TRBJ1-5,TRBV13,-,CASSPGTADQPQHF
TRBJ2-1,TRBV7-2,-,CASSLGTLPSNEQFF
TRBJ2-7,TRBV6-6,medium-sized,CASSRRQGSYEQYF
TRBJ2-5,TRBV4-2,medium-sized,CASSSASGGEETQYF
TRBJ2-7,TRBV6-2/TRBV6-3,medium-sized,CASSYSRIRGNYEQYF
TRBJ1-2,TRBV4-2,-,CASSTEANYGYTF
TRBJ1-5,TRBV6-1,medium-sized,CASSEVDRAGQPQHF
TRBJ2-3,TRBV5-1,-,CASSLDNSGGTDTQYF
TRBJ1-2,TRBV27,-,CASSLVRGVGGYTF
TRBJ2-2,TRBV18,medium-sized,CASSRQGSNTGELFF
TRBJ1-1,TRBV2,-,CASPGLSDAQANTEAFF
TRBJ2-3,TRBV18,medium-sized,CASSPPTSTDTQYF
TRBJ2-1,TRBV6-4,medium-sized,CASSDAVGADEQFF
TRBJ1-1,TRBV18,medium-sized,CASSPKTESTEAFF
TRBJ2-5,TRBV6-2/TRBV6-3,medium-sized,CASSYSPEETQYF
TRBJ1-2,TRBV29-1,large,CSVEGSGGGYTF
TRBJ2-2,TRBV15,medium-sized,CATSRDLGTGTYGELFF
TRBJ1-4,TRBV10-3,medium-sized,CAISLGQGGNEKLFF
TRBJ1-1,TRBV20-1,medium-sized,CSAMPPTGNPEAFF
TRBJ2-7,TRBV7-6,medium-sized,CASSSPGTGGEQYF
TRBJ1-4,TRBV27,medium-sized,CASSFLGRRLFF
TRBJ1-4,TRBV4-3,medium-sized,CASSHPGQGEKLFF
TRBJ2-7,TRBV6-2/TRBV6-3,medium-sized,CASERDRVSEQYF
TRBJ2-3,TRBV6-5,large,CASRPLLGSGSTQYF
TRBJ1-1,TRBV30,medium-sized,CAWRIRRNTEAFF
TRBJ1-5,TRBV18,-,CASSTDSGHGQPQHF
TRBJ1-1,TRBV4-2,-,CASSQGTGRVMNTEAFF
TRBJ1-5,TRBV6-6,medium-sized,CATRARQSNDQPQHF
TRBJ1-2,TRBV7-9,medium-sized,CASSLGGSRAVNGYTF